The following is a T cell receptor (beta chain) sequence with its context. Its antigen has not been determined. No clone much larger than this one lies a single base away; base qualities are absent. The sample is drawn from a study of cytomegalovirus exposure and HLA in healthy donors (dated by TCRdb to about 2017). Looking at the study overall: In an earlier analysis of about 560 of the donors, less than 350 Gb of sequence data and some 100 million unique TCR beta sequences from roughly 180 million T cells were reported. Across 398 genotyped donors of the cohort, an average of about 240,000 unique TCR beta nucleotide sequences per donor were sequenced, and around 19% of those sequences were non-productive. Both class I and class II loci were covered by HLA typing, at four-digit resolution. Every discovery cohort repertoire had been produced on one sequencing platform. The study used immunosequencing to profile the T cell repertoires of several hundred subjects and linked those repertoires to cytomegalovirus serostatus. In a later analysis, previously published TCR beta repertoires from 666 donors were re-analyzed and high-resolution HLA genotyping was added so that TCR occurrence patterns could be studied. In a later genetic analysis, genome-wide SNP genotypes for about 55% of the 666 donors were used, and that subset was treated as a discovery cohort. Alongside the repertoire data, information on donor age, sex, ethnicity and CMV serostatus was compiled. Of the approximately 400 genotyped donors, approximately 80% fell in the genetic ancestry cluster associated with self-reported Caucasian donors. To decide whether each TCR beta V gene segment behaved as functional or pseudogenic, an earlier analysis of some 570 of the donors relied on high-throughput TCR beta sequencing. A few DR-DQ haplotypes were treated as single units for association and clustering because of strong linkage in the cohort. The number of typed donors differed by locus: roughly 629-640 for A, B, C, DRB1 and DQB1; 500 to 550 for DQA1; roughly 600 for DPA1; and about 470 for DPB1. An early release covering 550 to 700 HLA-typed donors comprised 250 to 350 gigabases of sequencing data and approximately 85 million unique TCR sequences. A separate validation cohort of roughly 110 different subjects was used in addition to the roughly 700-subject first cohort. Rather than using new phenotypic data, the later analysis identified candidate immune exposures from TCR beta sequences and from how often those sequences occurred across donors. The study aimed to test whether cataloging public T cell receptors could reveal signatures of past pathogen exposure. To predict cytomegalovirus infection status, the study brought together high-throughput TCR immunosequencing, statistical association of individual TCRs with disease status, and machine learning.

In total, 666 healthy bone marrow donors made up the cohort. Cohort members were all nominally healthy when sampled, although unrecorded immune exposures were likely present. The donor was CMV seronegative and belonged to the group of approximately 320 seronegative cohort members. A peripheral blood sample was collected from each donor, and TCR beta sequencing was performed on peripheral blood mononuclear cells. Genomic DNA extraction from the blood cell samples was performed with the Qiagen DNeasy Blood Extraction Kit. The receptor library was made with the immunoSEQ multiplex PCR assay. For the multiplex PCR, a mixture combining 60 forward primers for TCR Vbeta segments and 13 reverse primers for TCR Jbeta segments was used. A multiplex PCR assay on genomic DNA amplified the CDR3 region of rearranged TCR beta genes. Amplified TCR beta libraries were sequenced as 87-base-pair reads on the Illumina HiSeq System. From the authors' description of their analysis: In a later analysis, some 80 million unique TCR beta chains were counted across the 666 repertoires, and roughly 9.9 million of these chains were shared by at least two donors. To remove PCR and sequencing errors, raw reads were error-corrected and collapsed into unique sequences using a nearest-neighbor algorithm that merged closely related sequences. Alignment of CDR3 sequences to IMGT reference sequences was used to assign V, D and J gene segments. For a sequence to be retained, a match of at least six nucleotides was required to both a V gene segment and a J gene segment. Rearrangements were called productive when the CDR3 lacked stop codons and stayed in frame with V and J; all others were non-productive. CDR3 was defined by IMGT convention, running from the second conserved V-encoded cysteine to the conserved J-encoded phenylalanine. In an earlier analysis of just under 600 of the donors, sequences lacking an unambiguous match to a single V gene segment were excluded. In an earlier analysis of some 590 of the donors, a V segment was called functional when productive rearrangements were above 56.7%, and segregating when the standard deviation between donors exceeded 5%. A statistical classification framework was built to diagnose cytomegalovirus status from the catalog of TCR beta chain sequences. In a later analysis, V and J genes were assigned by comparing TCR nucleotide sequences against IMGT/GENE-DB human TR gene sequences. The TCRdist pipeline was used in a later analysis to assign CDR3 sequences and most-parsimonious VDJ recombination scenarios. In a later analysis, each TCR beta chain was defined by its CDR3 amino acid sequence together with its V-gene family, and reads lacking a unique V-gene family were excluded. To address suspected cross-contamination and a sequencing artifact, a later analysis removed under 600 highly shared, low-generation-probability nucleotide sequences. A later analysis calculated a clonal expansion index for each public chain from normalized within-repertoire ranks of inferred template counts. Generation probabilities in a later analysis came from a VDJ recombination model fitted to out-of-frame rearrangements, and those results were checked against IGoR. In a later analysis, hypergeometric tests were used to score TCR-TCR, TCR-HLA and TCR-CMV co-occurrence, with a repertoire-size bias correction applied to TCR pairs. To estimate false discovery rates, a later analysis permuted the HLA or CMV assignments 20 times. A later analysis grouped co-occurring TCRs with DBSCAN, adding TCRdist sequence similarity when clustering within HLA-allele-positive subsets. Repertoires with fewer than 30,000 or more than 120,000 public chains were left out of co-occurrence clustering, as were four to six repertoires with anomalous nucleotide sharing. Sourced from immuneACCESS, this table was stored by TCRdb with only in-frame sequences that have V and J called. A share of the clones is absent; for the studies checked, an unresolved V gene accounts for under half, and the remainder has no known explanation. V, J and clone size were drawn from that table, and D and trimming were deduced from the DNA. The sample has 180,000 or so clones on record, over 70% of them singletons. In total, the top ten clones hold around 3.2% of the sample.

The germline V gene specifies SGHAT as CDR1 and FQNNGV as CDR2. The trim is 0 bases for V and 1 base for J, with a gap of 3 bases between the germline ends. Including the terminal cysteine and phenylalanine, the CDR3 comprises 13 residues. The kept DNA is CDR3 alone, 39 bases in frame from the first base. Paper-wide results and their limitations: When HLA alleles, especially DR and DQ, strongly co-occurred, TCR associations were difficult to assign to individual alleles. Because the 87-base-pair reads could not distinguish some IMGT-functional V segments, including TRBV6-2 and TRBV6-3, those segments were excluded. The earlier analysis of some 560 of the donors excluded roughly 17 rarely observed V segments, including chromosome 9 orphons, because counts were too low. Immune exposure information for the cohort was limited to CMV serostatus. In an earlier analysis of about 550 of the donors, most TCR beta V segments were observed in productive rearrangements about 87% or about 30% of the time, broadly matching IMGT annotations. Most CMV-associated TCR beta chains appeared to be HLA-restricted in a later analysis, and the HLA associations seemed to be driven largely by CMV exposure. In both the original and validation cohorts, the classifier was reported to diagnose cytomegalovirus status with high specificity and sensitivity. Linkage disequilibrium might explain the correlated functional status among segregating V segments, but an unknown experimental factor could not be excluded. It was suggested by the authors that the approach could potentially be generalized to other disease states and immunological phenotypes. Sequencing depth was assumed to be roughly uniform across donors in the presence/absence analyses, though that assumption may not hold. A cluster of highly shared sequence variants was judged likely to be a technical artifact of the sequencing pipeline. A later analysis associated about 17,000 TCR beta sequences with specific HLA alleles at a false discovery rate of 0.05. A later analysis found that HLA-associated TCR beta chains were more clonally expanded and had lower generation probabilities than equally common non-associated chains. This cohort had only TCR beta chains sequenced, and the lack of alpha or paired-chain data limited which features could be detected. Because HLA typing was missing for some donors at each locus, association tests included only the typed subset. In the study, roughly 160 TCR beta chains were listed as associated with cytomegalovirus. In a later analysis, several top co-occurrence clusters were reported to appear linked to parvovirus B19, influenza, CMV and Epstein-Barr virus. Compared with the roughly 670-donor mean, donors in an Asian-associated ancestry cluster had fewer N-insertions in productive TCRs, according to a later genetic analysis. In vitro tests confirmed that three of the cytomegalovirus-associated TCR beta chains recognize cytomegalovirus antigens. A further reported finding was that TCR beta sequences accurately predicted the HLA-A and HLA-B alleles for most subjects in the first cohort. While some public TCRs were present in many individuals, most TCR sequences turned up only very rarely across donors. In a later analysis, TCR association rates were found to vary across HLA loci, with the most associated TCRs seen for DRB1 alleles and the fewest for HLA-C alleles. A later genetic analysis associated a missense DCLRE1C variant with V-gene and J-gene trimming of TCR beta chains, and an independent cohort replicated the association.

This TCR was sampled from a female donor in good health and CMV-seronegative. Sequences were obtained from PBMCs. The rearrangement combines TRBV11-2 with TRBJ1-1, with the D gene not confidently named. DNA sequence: TGTGCCAGCAGCTTAGACAGGAACACTGAAGCTTTCTTT. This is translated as CASSLDRNTEAFF.